These 20 T cell receptor beta chains were all obtained from the same sample, sequenced in a study of Tregs in tolerant kidney transplant recipients. The antigens for these receptors are not known. Sequencing used immunoSEQ multiplex PCR; TCRdb keeps in-frame clones, though not all of them. The repertoire has about 1,200 clones, 35% to 50% of them found once; the top ten carry less than 25%. Sequencing was done on a sample of Tregs from blood cultured with allogeneic cells. These receptors were collected from a human donor in good health.

The chain couples TRBV30 to TRBJ2-7; TRBD2 might be the D (5 bases). This CDR3 is 14 amino acids long. Germline V gene data show CDR1 as GTSNPN and CDR2 as SVGIG (reference sequence). With 0 bases removed from V and 5 bases from J, the gap between germline ends came to 14 bases. CDR3 bases: TGTGCCTGGAGTGTGGCTCTAGCCGGTGACGAGCAGTACTTC. Protein: CAWSVALAGDEQYF.

This clone was detected only a few times. This CDR3 is CASSIRGPLTDTQYF. The CDR3 DNA sequence: TGTGCCAGTAGTATCCGCGGGCCCCTTACGGATACGCAGTATTTT. This sequence joins TRBV19 and TRBJ2-3, with D possibly matching TRBD2 (5 bases). V was clipped by 3 bases and J by 6 bases, with 16 bases between them. Germline assignment: CDR1 LNHDA and CDR2 SQIVND (reference sequence). The CDR3 covers 15 residues.

There are a few counts of this clone. The V gene is TRBV4-1, the J gene TRBJ2-5; D unclear. CDR1 MGHRA and CDR2 YSYEKL come from the germline V gene. CDR3 size: 13 residues. The V end was cut by 1 base, the J end by 5 bases, with 8 bases between. In nucleotides, the CDR3 is TGCGCCAGCAGCCAAGGCCACCGCGAGACCCAGTACTTC. It is translated as CASSQGHRETQYF.

This clone was counted once. J is TRBJ2-7 and V is TRBV6-1; D unclear. Deletions cut 7 bases from V and 4 bases from J, with 11 bases between. This CDR3 has 12 residues. Germline values: CDR1 MNHNS, CDR2 SASEGT. The CDR3 bases are TGTGCCAGCAAGTCCGTGGGATACGAGCAGTACTTC. Encoded protein: CASKSVGYEQYF.

About this clone: The germline gene is not matched at one end of the junction; a read error may be the cause. V is TRBV10-3 and J is TRBJ2-7; D gene unclear. This CDR3 is built from 11 residues. Germline CDR1 reads ENHRY; CDR2 reads SYGVKD. The CDR3 coding sequence is TGTGCCAGCAGTTACGGGCACGAGCAGTACTTC. The encoded protein is CASSYGHEQYF.

The chain employs TRBV2 and TRBJ2-7, with 8 bases matching TRBD2. The CDR3 spans 14 residues. CDR1 is SNHLY, CDR2 FYNNEI, per germline. V was pared by 8 bases and J by 0 bases, with 6 bases of the junction left unmatched. The CDR3 nucleotides are TGTGCCAGCGTTTTGCGGGAGGTCTCCTACGAGCAGTACTTC. Protein sequence: CASVLREVSYEQYF.

This clone was observed once. The chain links TRBV9 to TRBJ1-2; D may be TRBD1 (5 bases). Trimming removed 4 bases from V and 6 bases from J, with 19 bases in between. This CDR3 is built from 15 residues. The germline V gene has CDR1 SGDLS and CDR2 YYNGEE. The CDR3 loop is CASSPWGRQGDGYTF. The CDR3 DNA follows: TGTGCCAGCAGCCCGTGGGGAAGGCAGGGAGATGGCTACACCTTC.

V usage is TRBV19 and J usage is TRBJ1-3; D unresolved. Germline CDR1 LNHDA, CDR2 SQIVND (reference sequence). Trimming left V 9 bases short and J 0 bases short, with 15 bases between. The CDR3 runs to 15 residues. CDR3 nucleotide sequence: TGTGCCAGCAAGCCAGTCGGAACCTCTGGAAACACCATATATTTT. Translating it yields CASKPVGTSGNTIYF.

The rearrangement joins TRBV11-2 to TRBJ2-7; no firm D call. The CDR3 has 15 residues. Trimming removed 5 bases at V and 1 base at J, with 15 bases between. Germline CDR1 SGHAT, CDR2 FQNNGV. Written as DNA, the CDR3 is TGTGCCAGCAGCCGATCAGGCACAAGGTCCTACGAGCAGTACTTC. Encoded protein: CASSRSGTRSYEQYF. Full variable domain (missing parts from reference TRBV11-2 and TRBJ2-7): EAGVAQSPRYKIIEKRQSVAFWCNPISGHATLYWYQQILGQGPKLLIQFQNNGVVDDSQLPKDRFSAERLKGVDSTLKIQPAKLEDSAVYLCASSRSGTRSYEQYFGPGTRLTVT.

DNA of the CDR3: TGTGCCAGCAGGGCAGGGGGCGGAGATACGCAGTATTTT. Amino acids: CASRAGGGDTQYF. The chain joins TRBV2 to TRBJ2-3, with TRBD1 matching 8 bases. The V segment lost 6 bases and the J segment 5 bases; nucleotides outside the gene matches: 4. The germline gives CDR1 SNHLY, CDR2 FYNNEI. The CDR3 runs to 13 residues.

This chain links TRBV21-1 with TRBJ2-7; the D segment call TRBD1 is taken from the table without a DNA check. TRBV21-1 is described as a pseudogene. The CDR3 sequence is 13 residues long. The DNA for the CDR3 is TGTGCCAGCGACCGGAAGGGGGCCGACGAGCAGTACTTC. Residues: CASDRKGADEQYF.

The rearrangement joins TRBV11-3 to TRBJ2-3; 9 nucleotides line up with TRBD2. CDR1 SGHNT and CDR2 YENEEA come from the germline V gene. This CDR3 spans 15 amino acids. With V trimmed by 2 bases and J by 4 bases, 4 bases remained unmatched. CDR3 protein: CASSLTGLAADTQYF. The DNA for the CDR3 is TGTGCCAGCAGCTTAACGGGACTAGCCGCAGATACGCAGTATTTT.

This chain's CDR3 is CASSLQGDGYTF. The DNA of the CDR3 is TGTGCCAGCAGTTTACAGGGTGACGGCTACACCTTC. The rearrangement joins TRBV7-2 to TRBJ1-2, with a possible D match to TRBD1 (6 bases). The CDR3 is 12 residues long. Germline V gene lookup returns CDR1 SGHTA and CDR2 FQGNSA. The ends were cut back, 6 bases at V and 8 bases at J, with 13 bases in the middle.

This sequence joins TRBV5-7 and TRBJ2-7; no firm D call. TRBV5-7 is flagged as an ORF with uncertain function. The V and J ends lost 0 bases and 5 bases respectively, with 15 bases between them. The CDR3 is 15 amino acids. The CDR3 reads CASSLGPRVGDEQYF. CDR3 coding DNA: TGTGCCAGCAGCTTGGGACCGAGAGTGGGCGACGAGCAGTACTTC.

This clone came up a few times. The chain recombines TRBV10-3 with TRBJ1-2; D remains ambiguous. The length of the CDR3 is 13 residues. Per the germline V gene, CDR1 is ENHRY and CDR2 is SYGVKD. V was trimmed by 5 bases and J by 8 bases, leaving 15 bases between them. The CDR3 coding sequence is TGTGCCATCAGTCCGGGGATCTTCGGAGGCTACACCTTC. Protein product: CAISPGIFGGYTF.

The CDR3 region is CASTRWGTYTF. CDR3 in DNA: TGTGCCAGCACTCGCTGGGGGACCTACACCTTC. The J gene is TRBJ1-2, the V gene TRBV6-5; D is possibly TRBD1 (5 bases). The CDR3 has 11 residues. Germline-derived CDR1 and CDR2 are MNHEY and SVGAGI. Trimming cost V 7 bases and J 10 bases, with 13 bases left between them.

The chain employs TRBV7-9 and TRBJ2-7, with D tentatively TRBD2 (5 bases). Germline V CDR1 and CDR2: SEHNR, FQNEAQ (reference sequence). The CDR3 has 13 amino acids. V dropped 1 base and J dropped 7 bases, with 11 bases sitting between them. CDR3 nucleotide sequence: TGTGCCAGCAGCTTAGGGGGTGCGGGTGAGCAGTACTTC. Protein product: CASSLGGAGEQYF.

There are a few counts of this clone. The chain joins TRBV7-9 to TRBJ1-6, with D perhaps matching TRBD1 (5 bases). V lost 4 bases and J 5 bases, leaving 12 bases between the germline ends. In germline, CDR1 is SEHNR, CDR2 FQNEAQ (reference sequence). This CDR3 comprises 15 residues. In DNA, the CDR3 is TGTGCCAGCAGCTCCCAGGGCGTGGATAATTCACCCCTCCACTTT. Amino acids: CASSSQGVDNSPLHF.

This clone is medium-sized (0.01 to 0.1%) within its sample. The rearrangement uses TRBV28 and TRBJ1-2; D perhaps matches TRBD1 (5 bases). CDR1 MDHEN and CDR2 SYDVKM come from the germline V gene. CDR3 length: 11 amino acids. Trimming removed 8 bases at V and 7 bases at J, with 11 bases between. CDR3: CASLQGTGYTF. CDR3 coding DNA: TGTGCCAGCCTCCAGGGTACTGGCTACACCTTC.

A few counts support this clone. The chain is built from TRBV25-1 and TRBJ1-5; no definite D call. Germline V gene data show CDR1 as MGHDK and CDR2 as SYGVNS. This CDR3 is built from 13 residues. V was cut by 4 bases and J by 5 bases, with 9 bases left in between. CDR3 protein: CASSGLSDQPQHF. The DNA for the CDR3 is TGTGCCAGCAGTGGGCTCTCGGATCAGCCCCAGCATTTT.